A single sample is the source of the 20 T cell receptor beta chains below, sequenced in a study of Ad26.COV2.S vaccination and SARS-CoV-2 variants. Sample treatment: approximately 18 received Ad26.COV2.S at low or high dose, single or two shots; 5 received placebo; per-sample allocation not given. Sampling was done on day 63 after the first vaccine or placebo injection. Produced via immunoSEQ multiplex PCR; TCRdb's table is partial and in-frame only. Among about 680,000 clones, 89% were seen once, and the ten largest hold about 1.5%. The sample in question was peripheral blood, obtained in a trial of Ad26.COV2.S vaccine versus placebo. The receptors shown here come from a person aged 18-60 years who received the Ad26.COV2.S COVID-19 vaccine or a placebo.

V is TRBV12-3 or TRBV12-4 and J is TRBJ2-7, with 11 bases fitting TRBD2. With 3 bases clipped from V and 7 bases from J, the junction kept 2 bases outside the gene matches. The CDR3 runs to 13 residues. The CDR3 reads CASSFSGRVEQYF. The CDR3 region has the DNA TGTGCCAGCAGTTTTAGCGGGAGGGTTGAGCAGTACTTC.

The DNA for the CDR3 is TGTGCCAGCAGCTTAGATGGCAGGGGCCACGAGCAGTACTTC. The encoded protein is CASSLDGRGHEQYF. The V gene is TRBV7-2, the J gene TRBJ2-7; a possible D gene is TRBD1 (6 bases). The CDR3 length is 14 residues. With 1 base removed from V and 5 bases from J, the gap between germline ends came to 12 bases. CDR1 SGHTA and CDR2 FQGNSA come from the germline V gene.

The rearrangement links TRBV24-1 to TRBJ1-5; D may be TRBD1 (5 bases). With the DNA end fitting TRBJ2-3 better, the J assignment may be wrong. CDR1 and CDR2 (germline): KGHDR, SFDVKD. This CDR3 contains 14 residues. CDR3 loop: CATSDFDSLLPQYF. CDR3 nucleotide sequence: TGTGCCACCAGTGATTTTGACAGTTTGCTTCCCCAGTATTTT.

V gene TRBV7-9 combines with J gene TRBJ2-1, with 7 positions matching TRBD1. V was clipped by 2 bases and J by 4 bases; unmatched bases: 8. CDR1 and CDR2 from the germline V gene are SEHNR and FQNEAQ (reference sequence). The CDR3 has 16 residues. The CDR3 bases are TGTGCCAGCAGCTTATTGGGACAGCCAAATTACAATGAGCAGTTCTTC. Translated: CASSLLGQPNYNEQFF.

The chain links TRBV5-6 to TRBJ1-5; D may be TRBD1 (5 bases). The germline V gene encodes CDR1 SGHDT and CDR2 YYEEEE. The CDR3 runs to 15 residues. Trimming cost V 4 bases and J 7 bases, with 18 bases left between them. CDR3 coding DNA: TGTGCCAGCAGCGCCACAGGACAAGCCGGACAGCCCCAGCATTTT. It yields the protein CASSATGQAGQPQHF.

This chain uses TRBV4-2 with TRBJ2-3; D tentatively reads TRBD1 or TRBD2 (5 bases each). There are 15 residues in the CDR3. V shed 3 bases and J shed 9 bases, with 19 bases lying between them. Germline lookup yields CDR1 LGHNA and CDR2 YNFKEQ. The CDR3 sequence is CASSQSGTAMGTQYF. CDR3 in DNA: TGTGCCAGCAGCCAGTCCGGGACCGCGATGGGGACGCAGTATTTT.

This sequence joins TRBV29-1 and TRBJ1-2; TRBD1 is a possible D gene (6 bases). Trimming removed 5 bases at V and 8 bases at J, with 12 bases between. This CDR3 is 11 amino acids long. CDR1 is SQVTM, CDR2 ANQGSEA, per germline. CDR3 sequence reads: CSVPGAGGYTF. CDR3 nucleotides: TGCAGCGTTCCAGGGGCCGGGGGCTACACCTTC.

This sequence joins TRBV5-1 and TRBJ2-7, with 11 nucleotides matching TRBD1. The length of the CDR3 is 14 residues. The V gene end was trimmed by 5 bases and the J gene end by 5 bases; junction bases not matched to a gene: 6. Germline V lookup: CDR1 SGHRS, CDR2 YFSETQ. CDR3 coding DNA: TGCGCCAGCAGAACTCCGGGACAGGGGGACGAGCAGTACTTC. Amino acids: CASRTPGQGDEQYF.

The chain recombines TRBV6-5 with TRBJ2-7; 8 nucleotides align to TRBD1. Looked up from germline, CDR1 is MNHEY and CDR2 is SVGAGI. The CDR3 is 14 amino acids. The trim removed 8 bases at V and 2 bases at J, leaving 8 bases unmatched. CDR3 amino acids: CASRGTGGPYEQYF. The CDR3 nucleotides read TGTGCCAGCCGGGGGACAGGAGGTCCCTACGAGCAGTACTTC.

The CDR3 here is CASSPPTGVGYEQYF. As DNA, the CDR3 is TGTGCCAGCTCACCACCAACAGGGGTAGGCTACGAGCAGTACTTC. V is TRBV18 and J is TRBJ2-7, with 7 bases aligning to TRBD1. This CDR3 has 15 amino acids. Germline trimming cut 0 bases from V and 3 bases from J; bases unmatched to any gene: 5. CDR1 KGHSH and CDR2 LQKENI come from the germline V gene.

The chain has TRBV18 and TRBJ2-3; possibly TRBD1 or TRBD2 for D (5 bases each). The CDR3 totals 14 residues. The V gene lost 5 bases and the J gene lost 2 bases, with 11 bases spanning the gap. Germline CDR1 reads KGHSH; CDR2 reads LQKENI. The CDR3 DNA reads as TGTGCCAGCTCAGAAACAGGACTCACAGATACGCAGTATTTT. Encoded protein: CASSETGLTDTQYF.

The genes are TRBV6-2 or TRBV6-3 and TRBJ1-2; TRBD1 might be the D (6 bases). V gave up 5 bases and J gave up 5 bases, with 15 bases separating them. CDR3 length: 14 amino acids. Germline lookup yields CDR1 MNHEY and CDR2 SVGEGT. In DNA, the CDR3 is TGTGCCAGCAGTCGGGGGCGCGATTCTTATGGCTACACCTTC. It yields the protein CASSRGRDSYGYTF.

Notes on this clone: Other DNA sequences in the sample encode the same CDR3. The chain recombines TRBV6-5 with TRBJ2-5; D unresolved. Trimming shortened V by 7 bases and J by 5 bases, and 8 bases separated the two germline ends. The CDR3 covers 11 residues. Germline-derived CDR1 and CDR2 are MNHEY and SVGAGI. The CDR3 loop reads CASTNGETQYF. CDR3 sequence (DNA): TGTGCCAGCACCAACGGTGAGACCCAGTACTTC.

The chain uses TRBV6-5 and TRBJ1-2, with D uncertain. The CDR3 covers 15 residues. CDR1 is MNHEY, CDR2 SVGAGI, per germline. V shed 7 bases and J shed 2 bases, with 17 bases lying between them. CDR3 sequence: CASTLSRTYNYGYTF. For the CDR3, the DNA is TGTGCCAGCACCCTATCCCGGACCTACAACTATGGCTACACCTTC.

This clone was found once. The V call is TRBV6-1, the J call TRBJ2-3, with 9 bases identical to TRBD1. The germline V gene encodes CDR1 MNHNS and CDR2 SASEGT. J gave up 2 bases and V 4 bases, and 7 bases lay outside the gene matches. The CDR3 length is 16 residues. The CDR3 reads CASSGRDRDLTDTQYF. The DNA of the CDR3 is TGTGCCAGCAGTGGCCGGGACAGGGACCTCACAGATACGCAGTATTTT.

The rearrangement links TRBV12-3 or TRBV12-4 to TRBJ1-6; D possibly corresponds to TRBD1 (5 bases). Between the trimmed V and J ends, which lost 7 bases and 8 bases, there was a span of 12 bases. The CDR3 extends over 13 amino acids. CDR3 coding DNA: TGTGCCAGCACTTGGGACGGATATTCACCCCTCCACTTT. It codes for CASTWDGYSPLHF.

The CDR3 loop is CASSQRSEFTDTQYF. The CDR3 DNA follows: TGTGCCAGCAGCCAAAGGTCAGAGTTCACAGATACGCAGTATTTT. This chain links TRBV4-2 with TRBJ2-3; D uncertain. CDR3 size: 15 residues. CDR1 LGHNA and CDR2 YNFKEQ come from the germline V gene. Trimming shortened V by 2 bases and J by 2 bases, and 11 bases separated the two germline ends.

The rearrangement joins TRBV30 to TRBJ2-1; the D is unclear. Deletions cut 1 base from V and 3 bases from J, with 10 bases between. CDR3 length: 14 amino acids. CDR1 GTSNPN and CDR2 SVGIG come from the germline V gene (reference sequence). CDR3 DNA: TGTGCCTGGAGTGACAGACGACGCTACAATGAGCAGTTCTTC. Amino acid sequence: CAWSDRRRYNEQFF.

CDR3 amino acids: CASIPMAYSGNTIYF. DNA of the CDR3: TGTGCCAGCATTCCTATGGCGTACTCTGGAAACACCATATATTTT. The chain couples TRBV6-6 to TRBJ1-3; unclear D gene. V lost 7 bases to trimming and J lost 0 bases, with 13 bases between them. Germline assignment: CDR1 MNHNY and CDR2 SVGAGI (reference sequence). This CDR3 comprises 15 residues.

The rearrangement joins TRBV6-1 to TRBJ1-6; maybe TRBD1 (5 bases). Germline V gives CDR1 MNHNS, CDR2 SASEGT. The CDR3 is 16 amino acids. The V and J ends lost 2 bases and 3 bases respectively, with 11 bases between them. The CDR3 protein is CASSEQGLGYNSPLHF. In DNA, the CDR3 is TGTGCCAGCAGTGAACAGGGTCTTGGCTATAATTCACCCCTCCACTTT.